This T cell receptor (beta chain) is from a study of response to subunit inactivated influenza vaccine. CDR3 length: 15 residues. Germline CDR1 reads DFQATT; CDR2 reads SNEGSKA (reference sequence). Trimming removed 3 bases from V and 0 bases from J; junction bases left unmatched: 8. TCRdb reprocessed the RT-PCR reads with MiXCR, giving one entry per CDR3 protein. The sample contains 500,000 or so distinct CDR3 sequences, approximately 15% of which appear only once. This clonotype was seen a few times. Its antigen is still unknown. Study-wide results and limits: Authors suggested few new T cells are recruited by each seasonal influenza vaccination.

This receptor was taken from a man aged 50-75 years who received an inactivated influenza vaccine. The chain joins TRBV20-1 to TRBJ2-7; 7 nucleotides align to TRBD1. This specimen consisted of CD4+ T cells sorted from PBMCs, obtained 23 months after vaccination. DNA for the CDR3: TGCAGTGCTAGTAGGAGAGGGACAGACTCCTACGAGCAGTACTTC. Residues: CSASRRGTDSYEQYF.